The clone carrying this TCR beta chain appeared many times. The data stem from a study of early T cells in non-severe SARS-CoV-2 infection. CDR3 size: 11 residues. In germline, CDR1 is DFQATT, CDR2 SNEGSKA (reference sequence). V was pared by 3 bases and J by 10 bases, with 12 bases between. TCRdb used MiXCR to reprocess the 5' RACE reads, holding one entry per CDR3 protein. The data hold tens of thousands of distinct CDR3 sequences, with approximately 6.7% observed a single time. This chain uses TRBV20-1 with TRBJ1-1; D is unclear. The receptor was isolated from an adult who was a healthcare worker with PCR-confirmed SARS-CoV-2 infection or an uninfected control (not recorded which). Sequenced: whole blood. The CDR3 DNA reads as TGCAGTGCTAGGGGAGACAAGGGAGCTTTCTTT. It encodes CSARGDKGAFF.